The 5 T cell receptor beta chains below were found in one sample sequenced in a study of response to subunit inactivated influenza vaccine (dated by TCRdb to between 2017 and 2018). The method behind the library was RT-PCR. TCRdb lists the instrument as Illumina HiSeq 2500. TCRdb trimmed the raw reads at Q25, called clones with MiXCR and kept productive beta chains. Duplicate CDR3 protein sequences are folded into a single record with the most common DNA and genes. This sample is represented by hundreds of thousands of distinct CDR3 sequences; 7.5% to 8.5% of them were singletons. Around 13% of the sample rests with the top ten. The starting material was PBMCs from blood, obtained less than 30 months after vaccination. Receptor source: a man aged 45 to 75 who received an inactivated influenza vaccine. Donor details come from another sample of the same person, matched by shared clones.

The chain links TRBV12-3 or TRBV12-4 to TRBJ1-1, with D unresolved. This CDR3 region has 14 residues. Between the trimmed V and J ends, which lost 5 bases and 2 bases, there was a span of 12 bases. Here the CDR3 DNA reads TGTGCCAGCAGTCTCGACGGAATCAACACTGAAGCTTTCTTT. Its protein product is CASSLDGINTEAFF.

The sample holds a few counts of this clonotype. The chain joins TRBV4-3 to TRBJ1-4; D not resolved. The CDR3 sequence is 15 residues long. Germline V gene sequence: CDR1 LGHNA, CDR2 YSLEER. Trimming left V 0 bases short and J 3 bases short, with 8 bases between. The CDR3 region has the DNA TGCGCCAGCAGCCAAGAACCACGGTCTAATGAAAAACTGTTTTTT. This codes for CASSQEPRSNEKLFF.

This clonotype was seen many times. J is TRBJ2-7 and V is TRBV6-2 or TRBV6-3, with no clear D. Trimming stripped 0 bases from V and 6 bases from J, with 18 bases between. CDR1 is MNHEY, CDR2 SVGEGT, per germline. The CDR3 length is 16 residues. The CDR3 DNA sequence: TGTGCCAGCAGTTACTCGATGTCACCTAACCCTTCCGAGCAGTACTTC. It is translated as CASSYSMSPNPSEQYF.

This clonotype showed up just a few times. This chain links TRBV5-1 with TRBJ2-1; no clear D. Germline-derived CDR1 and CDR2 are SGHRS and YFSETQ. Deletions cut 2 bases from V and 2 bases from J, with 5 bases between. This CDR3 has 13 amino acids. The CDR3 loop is CASSFDTYNEQFF. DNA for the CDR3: TGCGCCAGCAGCTTCGATACCTACAATGAGCAGTTCTTC.

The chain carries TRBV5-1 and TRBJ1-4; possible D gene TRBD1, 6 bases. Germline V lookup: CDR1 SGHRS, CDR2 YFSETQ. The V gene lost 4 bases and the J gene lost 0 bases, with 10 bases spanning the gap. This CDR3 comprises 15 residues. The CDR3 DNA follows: TGCGCCAGCAGCCCACAGGGTGCAACTAATGAAAAACTGTTTTTT. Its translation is CASSPQGATNEKLFF.